This is a list of T cell receptor beta chains from one sample in a study of cytomegalovirus exposure and HLA in healthy donors. Method: immunoSEQ multiplex PCR; TCRdb's copy keeps in-frame clones and lacks some. The data show 170,000 or so clones, 75% to 85% seen once. The specimen sequenced was PBMCs. Receptors were obtained from a boy younger than 18 in good health and CMV-seronegative. Both conserved end residues are part of each CDR3. Fields, in order: clone size, D gene, V gene, J gene, CDR3 protein, CDR3 DNA. A D gene is named only where the DNA matches it firmly. The size of a clone is reported for some rows only, either as once, few or many, or as a class for expanded clones.

clone_size: .
d_call: .
v_call: TRBV6-1
j_call: TRBJ2-7
cdr3_aa: CASSDVGTEGSYEQYF
cdr3_nt: TGTGCCAGCAGTGATGTCGGGACGGAGGGTTCCTACGAGCAGTACTTC

clone_size: .
d_call: .
v_call: TRBV19
j_call: TRBJ1-1
cdr3_aa: CASSMTQTGAFF
cdr3_nt: TGTGCCAGTAGTATGACTCAAACGGGAGCTTTCTTT

clone_size: .
d_call: TRBD2
v_call: TRBV9
j_call: TRBJ2-5
cdr3_aa: CASTSSGTTQETQYF
cdr3_nt: TGTGCCAGCACCTCATCCGGGACTACTCAAGAGACCCAGTACTTC

clone_size: few
d_call: TRBD1
v_call: TRBV6-1
j_call: TRBJ2-7
cdr3_aa: CASSELTDREREQYF
cdr3_nt: TGTGCCAGCAGTGAACTTACGGACAGGGAGCGCGAGCAGTACTTC

clone_size: .
d_call: .
v_call: TRBV7-2
j_call: TRBJ1-2
cdr3_aa: CASSLPRDGANYGYTF
cdr3_nt: TGTGCCAGCAGCTTACCGCGGGACGGAGCTAACTATGGCTACACCTTC

clone_size: .
d_call: .
v_call: TRBV27
j_call: TRBJ1-5
cdr3_aa: CASSLSGRGRAQPQHF
cdr3_nt: TGTGCCAGCAGTTTATCGGGTAGGGGTAGAGCTCAGCCCCAGCATTTT

clone_size: .
d_call: .
v_call: TRBV12-5
j_call: TRBJ1-1
cdr3_aa: CASGPYADSWTEAFF
cdr3_nt: TGTGCTAGTGGTCCTTACGCGGACAGTTGGACTGAAGCTTTCTTT

clone_size: .
d_call: .
v_call: TRBV6-5
j_call: TRBJ2-7
cdr3_aa: CASTQSGSYEQYF
cdr3_nt: TGTGCCAGCACCCAATCCGGGTCTTACGAGCAGTACTTC

clone_size: .
d_call: TRBD2
v_call: TRBV9
j_call: TRBJ2-2
cdr3_aa: CASSVPLAGENTGELFF
cdr3_nt: TGTGCCAGCAGCGTTCCTCTAGCGGGGGAAAACACCGGGGAGCTGTTTTTT

clone_size: few
d_call: TRBD1
v_call: TRBV6-1
j_call: TRBJ1-2
cdr3_aa: CASSSLTGGDGYTF
cdr3_nt: TGTGCCAGCAGTAGTCTGACAGGGGGAGATGGCTACACCTTC

clone_size: .
d_call: TRBD2
v_call: TRBV7-9
j_call: TRBJ2-3
cdr3_aa: CSSSLVLAGESDTQYF
cdr3_nt: TGTTCCAGCAGCTTAGTTCTAGCGGGAGAGTCAGATACGCAGTATTTT

clone_size: .
d_call: .
v_call: TRBV6-1
j_call: TRBJ2-3
cdr3_aa: CASSEARSADTQYF
cdr3_nt: TGTGCCAGCAGTGAAGCGCGGTCTGCAGATACGCAGTATTTT

clone_size: .
d_call: .
v_call: TRBV9
j_call: TRBJ1-1
cdr3_aa: CASSGGKAKTEAFF
cdr3_nt: TGTGCCAGCAGCGGGGGCAAGGCGAAGACTGAAGCTTTCTTT

clone_size: .
d_call: TRBD1
v_call: TRBV27
j_call: TRBJ2-5
cdr3_aa: CASSLGWGQGQETQYF
cdr3_nt: TGTGCCAGCAGTTTGGGGTGGGGACAGGGACAAGAGACCCAGTACTTC

clone_size: .
d_call: .
v_call: TRBV15
j_call: TRBJ1-2
cdr3_aa: CATSRDKAVSGGYTF
cdr3_nt: TGTGCCACCAGCAGAGATAAGGCAGTCTCAGGTGGCTACACCTTC

clone_size: .
d_call: .
v_call: TRBV27
j_call: TRBJ2-3
cdr3_aa: CASSTGVEGDTQYF
cdr3_nt: TGTGCCAGCAGTACCGGGGTCGAGGGAGATACGCAGTATTTT

clone_size: few
d_call: .
v_call: TRBV7-2
j_call: TRBJ2-3
cdr3_aa: CASSYTSTDTQYF
cdr3_nt: TGTGCCAGCAGCTATACTAGCACAGATACGCAGTATTTT

clone_size: .
d_call: .
v_call: TRBV6-5
j_call: TRBJ1-4
cdr3_aa: CASSYSEEKLFF
cdr3_nt: TGTGCCAGCAGTTACTCAGAGGAAAAACTGTTTTTT

clone_size: .
d_call: .
v_call: TRBV11-2
j_call: TRBJ2-7
cdr3_aa: CASSLVFRSSYEQYF
cdr3_nt: TGTGCCAGCAGCTTAGTTTTTCGCAGCTCCTACGAGCAGTACTTC

clone_size: .
d_call: .
v_call: TRBV5-5
j_call: TRBJ2-7
cdr3_aa: CASSGRASRSYEQYF
cdr3_nt: TGTGCCAGCAGCGGGCGGGCCAGCCGATCCTACGAGCAGTACTTC